This TCR beta chain derives from a study of T-cell memory formation after mild COVID-19. Whole-study context: TCR clusters showed largely donor specificity.

One entry per CDR3 protein, called by TCRdb with MiXCR from the 5' RACE reads. The table records about 190,000 distinct CDR3 sequences, 15% to 20% of them present only once. The trim removed 3 bases at V and 2 bases at J, leaving 10 bases unmatched. This CDR3 is built from 16 residues. Germline V CDR1 and CDR2: SGHRS, YFSETQ. The specimen was PBMCs or a T cell subset sorted from them (not recorded which). The sequence was collected from an adult woman who had mild COVID-19 (a few samples of this study predate the infection). Cell type and time point are not known. The rearrangement links TRBV5-1 to TRBJ2-5; 7 positions agree with TRBD1. CDR3 nucleotides: TGCGCCAGCAGCTACTATAGGGACAGTGCTCAAGAGACCCAGTACTTC. Amino acid sequence: CASSYYRDSAQETQYF.